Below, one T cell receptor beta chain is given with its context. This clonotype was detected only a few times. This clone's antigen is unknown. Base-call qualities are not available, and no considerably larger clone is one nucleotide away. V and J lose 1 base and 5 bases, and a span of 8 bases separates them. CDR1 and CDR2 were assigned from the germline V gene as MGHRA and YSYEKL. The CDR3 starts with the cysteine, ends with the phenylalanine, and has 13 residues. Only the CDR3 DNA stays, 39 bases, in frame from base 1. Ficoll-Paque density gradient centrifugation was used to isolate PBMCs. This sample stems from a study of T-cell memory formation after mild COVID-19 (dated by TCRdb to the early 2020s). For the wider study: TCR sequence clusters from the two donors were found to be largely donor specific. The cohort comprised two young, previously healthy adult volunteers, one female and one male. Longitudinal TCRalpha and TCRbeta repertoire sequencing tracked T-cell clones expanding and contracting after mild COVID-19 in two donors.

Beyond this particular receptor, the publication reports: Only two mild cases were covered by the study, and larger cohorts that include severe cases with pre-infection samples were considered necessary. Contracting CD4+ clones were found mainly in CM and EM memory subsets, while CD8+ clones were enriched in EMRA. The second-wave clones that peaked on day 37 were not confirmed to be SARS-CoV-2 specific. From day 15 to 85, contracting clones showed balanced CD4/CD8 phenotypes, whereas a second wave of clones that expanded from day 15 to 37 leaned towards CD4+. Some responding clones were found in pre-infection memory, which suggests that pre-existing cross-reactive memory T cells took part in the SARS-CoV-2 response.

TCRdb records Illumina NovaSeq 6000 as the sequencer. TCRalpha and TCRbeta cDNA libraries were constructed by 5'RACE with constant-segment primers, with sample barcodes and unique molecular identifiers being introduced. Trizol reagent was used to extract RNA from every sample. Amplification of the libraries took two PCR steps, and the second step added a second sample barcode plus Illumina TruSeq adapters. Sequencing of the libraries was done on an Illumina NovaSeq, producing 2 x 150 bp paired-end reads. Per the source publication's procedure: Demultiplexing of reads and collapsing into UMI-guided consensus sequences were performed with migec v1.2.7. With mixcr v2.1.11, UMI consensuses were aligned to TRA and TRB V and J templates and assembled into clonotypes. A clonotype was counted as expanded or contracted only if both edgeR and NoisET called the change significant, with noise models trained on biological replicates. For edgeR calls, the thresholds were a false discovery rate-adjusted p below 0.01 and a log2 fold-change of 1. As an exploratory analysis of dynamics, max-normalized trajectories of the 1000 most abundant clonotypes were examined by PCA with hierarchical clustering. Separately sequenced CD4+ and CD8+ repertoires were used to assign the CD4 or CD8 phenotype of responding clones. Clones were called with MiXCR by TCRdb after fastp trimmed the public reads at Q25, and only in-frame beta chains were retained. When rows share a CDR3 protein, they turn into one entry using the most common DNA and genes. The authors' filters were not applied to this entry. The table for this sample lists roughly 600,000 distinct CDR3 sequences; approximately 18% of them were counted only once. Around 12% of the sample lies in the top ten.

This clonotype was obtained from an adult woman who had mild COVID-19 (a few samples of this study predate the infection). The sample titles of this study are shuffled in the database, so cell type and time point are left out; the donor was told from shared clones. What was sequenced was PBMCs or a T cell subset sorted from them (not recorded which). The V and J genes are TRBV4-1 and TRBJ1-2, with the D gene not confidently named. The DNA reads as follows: TGCGCCAGCAGCCAAGGTCCGACTTATGGCTACACCTTC. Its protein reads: CASSQGPTYGYTF.